Listed below are T cell receptor beta chains from one sample, sequenced in a study of cytomegalovirus exposure and HLA in healthy donors. Sequenced by immunoSEQ multiplex PCR; TCRdb stores in-frame clones only, minus some. The sample carries approximately 160,000 clones, 77% recorded once. The sequenced sample consisted of PBMCs. The receptors were sampled from a woman between 40 and 55 years old in good health and CMV-seropositive. The CDR3 runs from the conserved cysteine through the conserved F or W. The D gene is left open where the match is weak. Clone size is not always given. Where it is, it says once, few, many or a class for expanded clones.

NA TRBJ1-1 TRBV7-2 NA CASSLRGPTNTEAFF TGTGCCAGCAGCTTAAGGGGCCCCACAAACACTGAAGCTTTCTTT
NA TRBJ1-2 TRBV7-9 NA CATEGGMDGYTF TGTGCCACTGAAGGAGGGATGGATGGCTACACCTTC
NA TRBJ1-1 TRBV27 NA CASSLFPRGNTEAFF TGTGCCAGCAGTTTATTCCCCCGGGGAAACACTGAAGCTTTCTTT
TRBD2 TRBJ2-3 TRBV7-2 NA CASSLAPSGGDTQYF TGTGCCAGCAGCTTAGCGCCTAGCGGGGGGGATACGCAGTATTTT
NA TRBJ2-7 TRBV2 NA CASSRGEESSYEQYF TGTGCCAGCTCCCGAGGGGAGGAGAGCTCCTACGAGCAGTACTTC
NA TRBJ1-2 TRBV5-1 NA CASSLGQEGYTF TGCGCCAGCAGCTTGGGACAGGAGGGCTACACCTTC
TRBD2 TRBJ2-3 TRBV5-6 NA CASSPQLAGTDTQYF TGTGCCAGCAGCCCGCAACTAGCGGGCACAGATACGCAGTATTTT
NA TRBJ1-5 TRBV7-2 few CASSLRGNQPQHF TGTGCCAGCAGCTTACGGGGGAATCAGCCCCAGCATTTT
NA TRBJ2-1 TRBV6-4 NA CASRVTEGNYEQFF TGTGCCAGCAGAGTGACGGAGGGGAATTATGAGCAGTTCTTC
TRBD1 TRBJ2-3 TRBV2 NA CASSKDRVTDTQYF TGTGCCAGCAGCAAGGACAGGGTCACAGATACGCAGTATTTT
TRBD1 TRBJ2-7 TRBV6-5 NA CASRSGQGREQYF TGTGCCAGCAGATCGGGACAGGGGCGGGAGCAGTACTTC
TRBD1 TRBJ1-2 TRBV4-1 NA CASSRDTGVGYGHTF TGCGCCAGCAGCCGGGATACAGGGGTTGGGTATGGCCACACCTTC
TRBD1 TRBJ1-2 TRBV2 NA CASTLDRTGGYTF TGTGCCAGCACCTTGGACAGGACGGGTGGCTACACCTTC
NA TRBJ1-4 TRBV30 NA CAWSLRGGVEKLFF TGTGCCTGGAGTTTGCGTGGCGGAGTAGAAAAACTGTTTTTT
TRBD2 TRBJ2-7 TRBV2 once CASNRLAGAYEQYF TGTGCCAGCAACAGACTAGCGGGAGCCTACGAGCAGTACTTC
TRBD1 TRBJ1-5 TRBV25-1 NA CASSAGGQPNQPQHF TGTGCCAGCAGTGCAGGGGGACAGCCCAATCAGCCCCAGCATTTT
TRBD2 TRBJ2-2 TRBV10-1 NA CASSESGGANTGELFF TGCGCCAGCAGTGAAAGCGGGGGGGCGAACACCGGGGAGCTGTTTTTT
NA TRBJ2-7 TRBV21-1 NA CASSKVATGMGGIPAQCHSYEQYF TGTGCCAGCAGCAAAGTAGCAACGGGAATGGGCGGAATCCCCGCACAATGCCACTCCTACGAGCAGTACTTC
TRBD1 TRBJ2-1 TRBV18 NA CASSPWPGQGASGGSAVEQFF TGTGCCAGCTCACCCTGGCCGGGACAGGGCGCGAGCGGAGGGAGTGCGGTTGAGCAGTTCTTC
TRBD2 TRBJ2-5 TRBV7-6 NA CASSAPASGRQEYF TGTGCCAGCAGCGCCCCGGCTAGCGGGCGTCAAGAGTACTTC
TRBD2 TRBJ2-3 TRBV5-1 few CASSLGGIAGTDTQYF TGCGCCAGCAGCCTCGGGGGTATAGCGGGGACAGATACGCAGTATTTT
NA TRBJ1-2 TRBV6-5 NA CASSSKHIGYTF TGTGCCAGCAGTTCAAAACACATTGGCTACACCTTC
NA TRBJ2-7 TRBV5-6 NA CASSLGQLPYEQYF TGTGCCAGCAGCTTAGGACAGTTACCCTACGAGCAGTACTTC
TRBD1 TRBJ1-2 TRBV18 NA CASSRQGDYGYTF TGTGCCAGCTCACGACAGGGGGACTATGGCTACACCTTC
TRBD1 TRBJ2-7 TRBV30 NA CAWRDRGFREQYF TGTGCCTGGAGGGACAGGGGATTCAGGGAGCAGTACTTC
NA TRBJ1-1 TRBV2 NA CASSEANKYTEAFF TGTGCCAGCAGTGAAGCCAACAAATACACTGAAGCTTTCTTT
NA TRBJ1-1 TRBV5-1 few CASSSLTENTEAFF TGCGCCAGCAGCTCCCTGACAGAGAACACTGAAGCTTTCTTT
NA TRBJ1-1 TRBV11-2 NA CASSRKHTEAFF TGTGCCAGCAGCCGCAAGCACACTGAAGCTTTCTTT
TRBD1 TRBJ2-2 TRBV30 few CAWSEDRGTNTGELFF TGTGCCTGGAGTGAGGACAGGGGCACGAACACCGGGGAGCTGTTTTTT
TRBD1 TRBJ2-2 TRBV28 few CASSPYRQGATGELFF TGTGCCAGCAGTCCATATCGACAGGGGGCCACCGGGGAGCTGTTTTTT
TRBD2 TRBJ2-3 TRBV25-1 NA CASNPGGVRGDTQYF TGTGCCAGCAATCCCGGGGGGGTCCGGGGAGATACGCAGTATTTT
TRBD1 TRBJ1-1 TRBV2 NA CASQGTERERAFF TGTGCCTCTCAGGGGACAGAAAGGGAAAGAGCTTTCTTT
NA TRBJ2-5 TRBV30 NA CASNLRGGETQYF TGTGCCTCTAACCTACGGGGTGGGGAGACCCAGTACTTC
NA TRBJ1-6 TRBV15 NA CATAGTRSYNSPLHF TGTGCCACCGCCGGGACACGCTCCTATAATTCACCCCTCCACTTT
NA TRBJ2-1 TRBV7-9 few CASSPRGTVGYNEQFF TGTGCCAGCAGCCCCCGGGGGACCGTCGGCTACAATGAGCAGTTCTTC
NA TRBJ1-3 TRBV2 NA CASSVGGLDSGNTIYF TGTGCCAGCAGTGTGGGGGGGCTCGACTCTGGAAACACCATATATTTT
TRBD1 TRBJ2-3 TRBV11-2 NA CASSPWTGSTDTQYF TGTGCCAGCAGCCCATGGACAGGGAGCACAGATACGCAGTATTTT
TRBD1 TRBJ1-2 TRBV10-3 NA CAISRQGDYGYTF TGTGCCATCAGCAGGCAGGGGGACTATGGCTACACCTTC
NA TRBJ1-2 TRBV9 NA CASSVDRWAADGYTF TGTGCCAGCAGCGTAGACAGGTGGGCGGCAGATGGCTACACCTTC
TRBD2 TRBJ2-3 TRBV4-3 NA CASSPTSGASTDTQYF TGCGCCAGCAGCCCGACTAGCGGGGCCAGCACAGATACGCAGTATTTT
TRBD1 TRBJ2-7 TRBV6-5 NA CATSSGRQGDYEQYF TGTGCCACCTCCTCGGGACGACAGGGGGACTACGAGCAGTACTTC
NA TRBJ2-7 TRBV7-2 NA CASSMGPNYEQYF TGTGCCAGCAGCATGGGGCCAAACTACGAGCAGTACTTC
TRBD1 TRBJ1-5 TRBV30 NA CASAGQGGQPQHF TGTGCCTCCGCCGGACAGGGAGGTCAGCCCCAGCATTTT
TRBD1 TRBJ2-7 TRBV7-2 NA CASRDSLSYEQYF TGTGCCAGCCGGGACAGCCTCTCCTACGAGCAGTACTTC
TRBD2 TRBJ2-3 TRBV14 few CASSQARTSGGPDTQYF TGTGCCAGCAGCCAAGCCCGGACTAGCGGGGGCCCAGATACGCAGTATTTT
TRBD1 TRBJ2-7 TRBV30 NA CAWSVRDRGIHEQYF TGTGCCTGGAGTGTACGGGACAGGGGTATCCACGAGCAGTACTTC
NA TRBJ2-1 TRBV4-3 NA CASSQGGASDLLNEQFF TGCGCCAGCAGCCAAGGGGGAGCTAGCGATTTACTCAATGAGCAGTTCTTC
TRBD2 TRBJ2-7 TRBV6-5 NA CASSISGGHYEQYF TGTGCCAGCAGCATTAGCGGGGGACACTACGAGCAGTACTTC
TRBD1 TRBJ1-1 TRBV7-9 few CSSSPGGTGGKSTEAFF TGTTCCAGCAGCCCGGGAGGGACAGGGGGCAAAAGTACTGAAGCTTTCTTT
NA TRBJ2-7 TRBV19 NA CASSIEGGENSEQYF TGTGCCAGTAGTATAGAAGGGGGAGAGAACTCCGAGCAGTACTTC